The 26 T cell receptor beta chains in this list originate from one sample, sequenced in a study of blood T cells in healthy people across ages. The use of a sample-barcoded 5' primer and a J-beta primer mix characterized a second PCR of about 6 to 11 cycles. A single record per CDR3 protein comes from TCRdb applying MiXCR to the 5' RACE reads. The sample has some 710,000 distinct CDR3 sequences, 22% seen once; the top ten hold 20% to 25%. Sequenced input: blood. The receptors here all came from a man aged 65 to 79 in good health.

At least ten counts were recorded for this clonotype. The CDR3 nucleotides are TGCAGCGTTGAAAGACAGGGGGCGAGGGGCTACACCTTC. Residues: CSVERQGARGYTF. The chain carries TRBV29-1 and TRBJ1-2; 10 bases map to TRBD1. The V segment lost 2 bases and the J segment 8 bases; nucleotides outside the gene matches: 5. The CDR3 consists of 13 residues. The germline CDR1 and CDR2 sequences are SQVTM and ANQGSEA. Full variable domain (remainder filled in from reference TRBV29-1 and TRBJ1-2): SAVISQKPSRDICQRGTSLTIQCQVDSQVTMMFWYRQQPGQSLTLIATANQGSEATYESGFVIDKFPISRPNLTFSTLTVSNMSPEDSSIYLCSVERQGARGYTFGSGTRLTVV.

The chain uses TRBV9 and TRBJ1-2, with TRBD1 matching 10 bases. Germline-derived CDR1 and CDR2 are SGDLS and YYNGEE. The CDR3 consists of 14 residues. Germline trimming cut 4 bases from V and 6 bases from J; bases unmatched to any gene: 6. The CDR3 nucleotides are TGTGCCAGCAGCTCATTGGGGACAGGGGATGGCTACACCTTC. Amino acids: CASSSLGTGDGYTF. Variable domain in full (rest from reference TRBV9 and TRBJ1-2): DSGVTQTPKHLITATGQRVTLRCSPRSGDLSVYWYQQSLDQGLQFLIQYYNGEERAKGNILERFSAQQFPDLHSELNLSSLELGDSALYFCASSSLGTGDGYTFGSGTRLTVV.

The V gene is TRBV11-1, the J gene TRBJ2-1; the D gene could be TRBD1 or TRBD2 (5 bases each). The better agreement between TRBJ2-7 and the DNA end casts doubt on the J call. Germline CDR1 SGHAT, CDR2 FQDESV (reference sequence). The CDR3 sequence is 16 residues long. CDR3 sequence reads: CASSLHLGTDSYEQYF. CDR3 in DNA: TGTGCCAGCAGCTTACACCTGGGGACCGACTCCTACGAGCAGTACTTC.

This clonotype was counted only a few times. The V gene is TRBV5-1, the J gene TRBJ2-3; the match to TRBD2 covers 7 bases. Trimming removed 5 bases from V and 0 bases from J; junction bases left unmatched: 3. The V gene's germline CDR1 is SGHRS and CDR2 YFSETQ. This CDR3 comprises 14 residues. CDR3 sequence reads: CASRRERSTDTQYF. The CDR3 DNA sequence: TGCGCCAGCAGGCGGGAGCGGAGCACAGATACGCAGTATTTT. Supplemented by reference TRBV5-1 and TRBJ2-3, the full variable domain reads KAGVTQTPRYLIKTRGQQVTLSCSPISGHRSVSWYQQTPGQGLQFLFEYFSETQRNKGNFPGRFSGRQFSNSRSEMNVSTLELGDSALYLCASRRERSTDTQYFGPGTRLTVL.

This clonotype was detected a few times. The genes are TRBV28 and TRBJ2-3; TRBD2 agrees at 9 bases. Unmatched junction bases numbered 14, after V lost 8 bases and J lost 5 bases. Per the germline V gene, CDR1 is MDHEN and CDR2 is SYDVKM. This CDR3 is built from 16 residues. The CDR3 protein is CASSRRGRGGRDTQYF. The DNA of the CDR3 is TGTGCCAGCTCCCGAAGGGGGCGGGGGGGCAGAGATACGCAGTATTTT.

The chain couples TRBV9 to TRBJ1-2; the D gene is possibly TRBD1 (5 bases). V lost 3 bases to trimming and J lost 2 bases, with 17 bases between them. Germline V gene lookup returns CDR1 SGDLS and CDR2 YYNGEE. The CDR3 spans 16 residues. The CDR3 loop reads CASSEGSAGQNYGYTF. The CDR3 region has the DNA TGTGCCAGCAGCGAGGGGTCGGCAGGGCAGAACTATGGCTACACCTTC. The entire variable domain, with the rest obtained from reference TRBV9 and TRBJ1-2, is as follows: DSGVTQTPKHLITATGQRVTLRCSPRSGDLSVYWYQQSLDQGLQFLIQYYNGEERAKGNILERFSAQQFPDLHSELNLSSLELGDSALYFCASSEGSAGQNYGYTFGSGTRLTVV.

CDR3 bases: TGTGCCAGCAGTGCGAACAGGGACGGCCACTATGGCTACACCTTC. It is translated as CASSANRDGHYGYTF. This sequence joins TRBV27 and TRBJ1-2; D might be TRBD1 (6 bases). Trimming removed 5 bases from V and 3 bases from J, with 16 bases in between. Germline values: CDR1 MNHEY, CDR2 SMNVEV (reference sequence). This CDR3 is built from 15 residues.

The gene calls are TRBV24-1 and TRBJ2-5; 7 bases map to TRBD2. Germline CDR1 and CDR2: KGHDR and SFDVKD. V trimming: 7 bases; J trimming: 5 bases; junction bases outside the gene matches: 18. The CDR3 is made up of 17 amino acids. Here the CDR3 DNA reads TGTGCCACCAGCGCTGGGAGGGCAGGGATAAATGTGGAGACCCAGTACTTC. Translation: CATSAGRAGINVETQYF.

This clonotype has just a few counts. V is TRBV20-1 and J is TRBJ2-6; 7 bases align to TRBD1. CDR1 and CDR2 (germline): DFQATT, SNEGSKA (reference sequence). J was trimmed by 0 bases and V by 6 bases; bases with no gene match: 5. The CDR3 length is 15 residues. In DNA, the CDR3 is TGCAGTGCCCGGACAGGCTACTCTGGGGCCAACGTCCTGACTTTC. This codes for CSARTGYSGANVLTF.

This clonotype was observed a handful of times. J is TRBJ1-1 and V is TRBV7-9, with D unresolved. With 5 bases removed from V and 4 bases from J, the gap between germline ends came to 11 bases. This CDR3 spans 13 amino acids. CDR1 and CDR2 from the germline V gene are SEHNR and FQNEAQ (reference sequence). The chain's CDR3 is CASSHGRLTEAFF. In DNA, the CDR3 is TGTGCCAGCAGCCATGGAAGGCTCACTGAAGCTTTCTTT.

The genes are TRBV2 and TRBJ2-5; D is unclear. The germline gives CDR1 SNHLY, CDR2 FYNNEI. This CDR3 is 11 amino acids long. Between the trimmed V and J ends, which lost 3 bases and 11 bases, there was a span of 10 bases. The DNA of the CDR3 is TGTGCCAGCAGTGAGGTGGAGAGGCAGTACTTC. Its translation is CASSEVERQYF. The entire variable domain, with the rest obtained from reference TRBV2 and TRBJ2-5, is as follows: EPEVTQTPSHQVTQMGQEVILRCVPISNHLYFYWYRQILGQKVEFLVSFYNNEISEKSEIFDDQFSVERPDGSNFTLKIRSTKLEDSAMYFCASSEVERQYFGPGTRLLVL.

The V call is TRBV10-3, the J call TRBJ2-1; 7 positions match TRBD2. CDR1 ENHRY and CDR2 SYGVKD come from the germline V gene. The CDR3 has 12 amino acids. V shed 4 bases, J shed 8 bases, and the junction held 2 bases outside the gene matches. CDR3 DNA sequence: TGTGCCATCAGTGTCGCGGGGGATGAGCAGTTCTTC. This codes for CAISVAGDEQFF.

V and J are TRBV6-2 or TRBV6-3 and TRBJ2-2; TRBD1 agrees at 8 bases. V was pared by 6 bases and J by 3 bases, with 3 bases of the junction left unmatched. The CDR3 length is 14 residues. The germline V gene encodes CDR1 MNHEY and CDR2 SVGEGT. In DNA, the CDR3 is TGTGCCAGCAGAGGGACAGGAGACACCGGGGAGCTGTTTTTT. Residues: CASRGTGDTGELFF.

As for this clonotype: The junction does not match germline at one end; this may be a read error. V and J are TRBV28 and TRBJ2-3; 10 positions match TRBD2. CDR3 size: 11 residues. The germline gives CDR1 MDHEN, CDR2 SYDVKM. The CDR3 coding sequence is TGTGCCAGTGATAGCGGGGGGTCCCCACGATTT. Translating gives CASDSGGSPRF.

V gene TRBV12-3 or TRBV12-4 combines with J gene TRBJ1-1, with D unresolved. The V gene lost 4 bases and the J gene lost 10 bases, with 10 bases spanning the gap. The CDR3 has 11 amino acids. The CDR3 is CASSSGEPAFF. The DNA of the CDR3 is TGTGCCAGCAGTTCCGGGGAACCAGCTTTCTTT.

This clonotype was observed many times. The chain is built from TRBV20-1 and TRBJ2-5, with a possible D match to TRBD2 (5 bases). The V end was cut by 1 base, the J end by 3 bases, with 12 bases between. Germline V gene sequence: CDR1 DFQATT, CDR2 SNEGSKA (reference sequence). The CDR3 sequence is 14 residues long. CDR3 bases: TGCAGTGCTAGAGGCTTCCGGACTGAAGAGACCCAGTACTTC. Its translation is CSARGFRTEETQYF.

This clonotype was seen more than once but under ten times. V and J are TRBV5-1 and TRBJ1-2; tentatively, D is TRBD1 (6 bases). Germline assignment: CDR1 SGHRS and CDR2 YFSETQ. The CDR3 totals 14 residues. V shed 5 bases and J shed 6 bases, with 17 bases lying between them. The CDR3 DNA reads TGCGCCAGCAGGGAGAACCGGGACATCGATGGCTACACCTTC. Protein: CASRENRDIDGYTF.

The genes are TRBV12-3 or TRBV12-4 and TRBJ2-5; 13 nucleotides match TRBD2. The J call may be wrong; the DNA end is better matched by TRBJ2-1. This CDR3 contains 16 residues. The CDR3: CASSKTGLAGYNEQFF. Written as DNA, the CDR3 is TGTGCCAGCAGTAAAACGGGACTAGCGGGGTACAATGAGCAGTTCTTC.

This clonotype was observed a handful of times. This chain joins TRBV28 and TRBJ2-5; D gene uncertain. The V end lost 3 bases, the J end lost 0 bases, and 5 bases lay between the germline ends. The CDR3 loop spans 13 amino acids. Germline V gene data show CDR1 as MDHEN and CDR2 as SYDVKM. CDR3 region: CASSLPNQETQYF. The CDR3 nucleotides are TGTGCCAGCAGTTTGCCCAACCAAGAGACCCAGTACTTC.

This clonotype was observed many times. The chain joins TRBV14 to TRBJ2-1; D not resolved. Looked up from germline, CDR1 is SGHDN and CDR2 is FVKESK. V dropped 0 bases and J dropped 2 bases, with 8 bases sitting between them. The CDR3 is 15 amino acids. CDR3 loop: CASSQEGFPYNEQFF. The CDR3 region has the DNA TGTGCCAGCAGCCAAGAGGGGTTCCCCTACAATGAGCAGTTCTTC.

V usage is TRBV6-2 or TRBV6-3 and J usage is TRBJ1-2; D ambiguous. Germline V gene lookup returns CDR1 MNHEY and CDR2 SVGEGT. The CDR3 loop spans 13 amino acids. Trimming removed 2 bases at V and 4 bases at J, with 8 bases between. CDR3 loop: CASSYTSPYGYTF. For the CDR3, the DNA is TGTGCCAGCAGTTACACGTCCCCCTATGGCTACACCTTC.

This clonotype was found many times. CDR3 in DNA: TGTGCCAGCAGCTTAGCGAATACCCAGTACTTC. It translates to CASSLANTQYF. V gene TRBV7-9 combines with J gene TRBJ2-5; D unresolved. CDR3 length: 11 residues. V shed 0 bases and J shed 8 bases, with 4 bases lying between them. CDR1 and CDR2 from the germline V gene are SEHNR and FQNEAQ (reference sequence).

The CDR3 DNA reads as TGTGCCAGCAGTTCGTCAGTATTATCTTTCGATGAGCAGTTCTTC. Its translation is CASSSSVLSFDEQFF. The genes are TRBV12-3 or TRBV12-4 and TRBJ2-1; no reliable D call. The CDR3 totals 15 residues. Deletions cut 4 bases from V and 8 bases from J, with 18 bases between.

This clonotype was counted only a few times. This rearrangement joins TRBV5-1 to TRBJ1-4; tentative D call: TRBD1 (6 bases). CDR1 is SGHRS, CDR2 YFSETQ, per germline. This CDR3 has 13 residues. V was pared by 4 bases and J by 7 bases, with 11 bases between. The CDR3 DNA follows: TGCGCCAGCAGCCCGAGGACAGCTGAAAAACTGTTTTTT. This sequence encodes CASSPRTAEKLFF.

This clonotype has only a few counts. V usage is TRBV12-3 or TRBV12-4 and J usage is TRBJ2-3; 9 nucleotides align to TRBD2. The length of the CDR3 is 15 residues. Trimming cost V 3 bases and J 8 bases; bases outside gene matches: 9. CDR3 nucleotide sequence: TGTGCCAGCAGTTTCTCTAGCGGGGCGGGAGGTACGCAGTATTTT. Its protein product is CASSFSSGAGGTQYF.

This clonotype was seen just once. Because it lacks the conserved phenylalanine or tryptophan at the end, this CDR3 is likely a read error. The chain uses TRBV12-3 or TRBV12-4 and TRBJ1-2; D may be TRBD1 (5 bases). V shed 6 bases and J shed 5 bases, with 13 bases lying between them. The CDR3 runs to 13 residues. The CDR3: CASRMTEGYGYTL. The CDR3 nucleotides are TGTGCCAGCAGAATGACGGAGGGGTATGGCTACACCCTC.